This T cell receptor beta chain is drawn from a study of breast tumors, draining lymph nodes, adjacent tissues. This clonotype was seen repeatedly, ten times or more. Its antigen is as yet unknown. Points from the study as a whole: Tumor and nontumor repertoires were significantly more similar in luminal-like than in basal-like breast cancer.

Axillary draining lymph nodes of breast cancer patients supplied the node samples. One entry per CDR3 protein results from TCRdb running MiXCR on the multiplex PCR reads. This table has approximately 210,000 distinct CDR3 sequences, 34% appearing once. Source material: axillary lymph node tissue. This TCR was sampled from a female donor with breast cancer. Some clones in this sample may be carry-over from other donors' samples.

The CDR3: CASSHPGGPQETQYF. The CDR3 DNA sequence: TGTGCCAGCAGCCATCCGGGGGGACCCCAAGAGACCCAGTACTTC. V usage is TRBV14 and J usage is TRBJ2-5; 7 nucleotides align to TRBD2. Germline V CDR1 and CDR2: SGHDN, FVKESK. The CDR3 covers 15 residues. The trim removed 3 bases at V and 1 base at J, leaving 5 bases unmatched.